This TCR beta chain was documented in a study of CXCR3-negative and CXCR3-positive naive CD8 T cells. Broader study findings: Naive cells positive for CXCR3 carried more hydrophobic TRB CDR3s than CXCR3-negative ones. The study found comparably high diversity in both naive subsets and much lower diversity in memory CD8+ cells. Most assays used freshly isolated PBMCs, as cryopreservation partially reduced CXCR3. Whereas memory cells differed, naive CXCR3-negative and CXCR3-positive cells shared similar TRBV-TRBJ usage.

This CDR3 is 16 amino acids long. CDR1 SGHVS and CDR2 FQNEAQ come from the germline V gene. The libraries of TRB cDNA were prepared using 5' RACE with UMI labels. After re-calling the 5' RACE reads, TCRdb lists one entry per CDR3 protein, DNA absent. This sample's table reports some 130,000 distinct CDR3 sequences. About this clonotype: Its specificity is unknown.

Source material: naive CXCR3- CD8+ T cells from blood. As to subset: CD45RO-CCR7+CD27+CD95- naive CD8+ T cells lacking CXCR3 (TNR3-). This sequence originates from a human donor in good health. Some clones in this sample may be carry-over from other donors' samples. The rearrangement uses TRBV7-8 and TRBJ2-1; with no DNA, the TCRdb D assignment of TRBD1 cannot be verified. CDR3 protein: CASTLFGNDPYNEQFF.